A single sample gave rise to the 31 T cell receptor beta chains below, sequenced in a study of cytomegalovirus exposure and HLA in healthy donors. The PCR made use of 60 Vbeta and 13 Jbeta primers. Sequenced by immunoSEQ multiplex PCR; TCRdb stores in-frame clones only, minus some. This sample has about 170,000 clones; around 83% occur once, and the top ten carry around 2.5%. The specimen sequenced was PBMCs. These receptors originate from a man aged 25 to 45 in good health and CMV-seropositive.

This clone was seen only once. The DNA for the CDR3 is TGTGCCAGCAGTTTATCATCCCCGAACTATGGCTACACCTTC. The encoded protein is CASSLSSPNYGYTF. The V and J genes are TRBV27 and TRBJ1-2; D is uncertain. Trimming took off 0 bases at V and 2 bases at J, with 7 bases between the two ends. This CDR3 spans 14 amino acids. The germline V gene has CDR1 MNHEY and CDR2 SMNVEV (reference sequence).

V usage is TRBV6-1 and J usage is TRBJ2-7; possible D gene TRBD2, 6 bases. CDR3 length: 15 residues. The germline V and J ends were trimmed by 10 bases and 2 bases, with 21 bases remaining between them. Germline V gives CDR1 MNHNS, CDR2 SASEGT. DNA for the CDR3: TGTGCCACCATGCCGTCCGGGACTGTGGCCTACGAGCAGTACTTC. Its protein is CATMPSGTVAYEQYF.

CDR3 bases: TGTGCCAGCAGCGGCGATACAGGGGGTACGCAGTATTTT. Protein: CASSGDTGGTQYF. This sequence joins TRBV7-3 and TRBJ2-3; 8 bases map to TRBD1. CDR3 length: 13 amino acids. Germline trimming cut 5 bases from V and 8 bases from J; bases unmatched to any gene: 6. The germline V gene encodes CDR1 SGHTA and CDR2 FQGTGA. The whole variable domain, filled in from reference TRBV7-3 and TRBJ2-3, reads GAGVSQTPSNKVTEKGKYVELRCDPISGHTALYWYRQSLGQGPEFLIYFQGTGAADDSGLPNDRFFAVRPEGSVSTLKIQRTERGDSAVYLCASSGDTGGTQYFGPGTRLTVL.

This clone has a handful of counts. V gene TRBV7-9 combines with J gene TRBJ1-1, with 9 bases identical to TRBD1. The germline gives CDR1 SEHNR, CDR2 FQNEAQ (reference sequence). The J segment lost 0 bases and the V segment lost 5 bases, leaving 10 bases of the junction unmatched. CDR3 length: 17 amino acids. In DNA, the CDR3 is TGTGCCAGCAGCGTCCCCCCCGGGACAGGGATGAACACTGAAGCTTTCTTT. Residues: CASSVPPGTGMNTEAFF.

V is TRBV6-5 and J is TRBJ2-2; the match to TRBD1 covers 12 bases. V shed 0 bases, J shed 9 bases, and the junction held 2 bases outside the gene matches. CDR1 MNHEY and CDR2 SVGAGI come from the germline V gene. This CDR3 comprises 15 residues. CDR3 bases: TGTGCCAGCAGTTACTCCGGGACAGGGGGCAGGGAGCTGTTTTTT. Translation: CASSYSGTGGRELFF.

The sample holds a few counts of this clone. The rearrangement joins TRBV7-9 to TRBJ2-3, with TRBD2 matching 10 bases. The CDR3 contains 16 residues. Unmatched junction bases numbered 9, after V lost 5 bases and J lost 4 bases. Germline CDR1 reads SEHNR; CDR2 reads FQNEAQ (reference sequence). As DNA, the CDR3 is TGTGCCAGCAGCCCAAGGGCTAGCGGGAGCCCAGATACGCAGTATTTT. It translates to CASSPRASGSPDTQYF.

The genes are TRBV11-2 and TRBJ2-5, with D perhaps TRBD2 (5 bases). Deletions cut 1 base from V and 5 bases from J, with 20 bases between. There are 17 residues in the CDR3. CDR1 and CDR2 (germline): SGHAT, FQNNGV. CDR3 in DNA: TGTGCCAGCAGCTTAGGGGTAGTGAGAGGGCCTCGGGAGACCCAGTACTTC. Its protein product is CASSLGVVRGPRETQYF.

V usage is TRBV11-3 and J usage is TRBJ2-7; D possibly corresponds to TRBD1 (6 bases). The CDR3 sequence is 17 residues long. Trimming took 4 bases from V and 2 from J, leaving 21 bases between them. From germline, CDR1 is SGHNT and CDR2 YENEEA. In nucleotides, the CDR3 is TGTGCCAGCAGCTCCCCCCGATCCTCAGGGGATCCCTACGAGCAGTACTTC. Translation gives CASSSPRSSGDPYEQYF.

This clone came up a few times. This chain connects TRBV7-9 to TRBJ2-7; D is perhaps TRBD2 (6 bases). Deletions cut 5 bases from V and 2 bases from J, with 19 bases between. The CDR3 length is 16 residues. CDR1 and CDR2 (germline): SEHNR, FQNEAQ (reference sequence). CDR3 nucleotide sequence: TGTGCCAGCAGCCCGGGACTTCCTCTTCCCCCCTACGAGCAGTACTTC. The encoded protein is CASSPGLPLPPYEQYF.

The rearrangement links TRBV15 to TRBJ2-2, with a weak D call TRBD1 (6 bases). There are 15 residues in the CDR3. The V end was cut by 3 bases, the J end by 4 bases, with 12 bases between. CDR1 is LNHNV and CDR2 is YYDKDF in the germline V gene (reference sequence). The chain's CDR3 is CATSSTGFRTGELFF. The CDR3 bases are TGTGCCACCAGCAGTACAGGGTTTCGCACCGGGGAGCTGTTTTTT.

The gene calls are TRBV5-6 and TRBJ2-4; D is unclear. This CDR3 is 15 amino acids long. V was cut by 2 bases and J by 3 bases, with 12 bases left in between. Germline CDR1 and CDR2: SGHDT and YYEEEE. The CDR3 protein is CASSFKTDYKNIQYF. The CDR3 DNA reads TGTGCCAGCAGCTTCAAAACAGATTACAAAAACATTCAGTACTTC.

V usage is TRBV6-5 and J usage is TRBJ2-1, with 10 positions matching TRBD2. This CDR3 contains 16 residues. Unmatched junction bases numbered 5, after V lost 1 base and J lost 5 bases. CDR1 and CDR2 from the germline V gene are MNHEY and SVGAGI. In DNA, the CDR3 is TGTGCCAGCAGTTACTTTACTAGCGGGACCCACAATGAGCAGTTCTTC. Residues: CASSYFTSGTHNEQFF.

This rearrangement joins TRBV2 to TRBJ2-5, with no clear D. Trimming took 4 bases from V and 2 from J, leaving 5 bases between them. The CDR3 sequence is 12 residues long. Germline-derived CDR1 and CDR2 are SNHLY and FYNNEI. CDR3 protein: CASSVYQETQYF. The CDR3 DNA sequence: TGTGCCAGCAGTGTCTATCAAGAGACCCAGTACTTC.

The chain employs TRBV10-1 and TRBJ2-3; 7 bases line up with TRBD2. V lost 3 bases, J lost 0 bases, and 9 bases stayed unmatched. CDR3 length: 17 residues. Germline CDR1 is WNHNN and CDR2 is SYGVQD (reference sequence). The CDR3 spells CASSDEGGAISTDTQYF. CDR3 bases: TGCGCCAGCAGTGATGAGGGAGGGGCAATCAGCACAGATACGCAGTATTTT.

The chain couples TRBV22-1 to TRBJ2-7; the listed D gene, TRBD2, was not tested against the DNA. TRBV22-1 has pseudogene status. This CDR3 is 18 amino acids long. CDR3 amino acids: CPGSAQTGDQPSRGEQYV. CDR3 nucleotides: TGTCCTGGGAGCGCACAGACCGGGGATCAACCTTCTCGGGGGGAGCAGTACGTC.

This sequence joins TRBV4-3 and TRBJ1-2; the D gene is possibly TRBD1 (6 bases). V lost 5 bases and J lost 5, with 24 bases in between. The CDR3 is made up of 17 amino acids. Looked up from germline, CDR1 is LGHNA and CDR2 is YSLEER. The CDR3 nucleotides are TGCGCCAGCAGCGAGTTAGCCGGGGTACAGGGTACTTATGGCTACACCTTC. Residues: CASSELAGVQGTYGYTF.

This chain uses TRBV5-8 with TRBJ2-5, with 7 bases lining up with TRBD2. The CDR3 totals 18 residues. In germline, CDR1 is SGHTS, CDR2 YDEGEE. The ends lost 0 bases at V and 5 bases at J; junction bases unmatched: 16. CDR3 DNA: TGTGCCAGCAGCTTGGCCAAGGCGGGAGTATCTCCCGGGGAGACCCAGTACTTC. Its translation: CASSLAKAGVSPGETQYF.

The V gene is TRBV2, the J gene TRBJ2-7, with a weak D call TRBD1 (5 bases). CDR3 length equals 13 residues. V shed 8 bases and J shed 6 bases, with 17 bases lying between them. Germline lookup yields CDR1 SNHLY and CDR2 FYNNEI. CDR3 DNA: TGTGCCAGCCGCGATACTCAGGGTGGCGAGCAGTACTTC. Translation: CASRDTQGGEQYF.

The rearrangement links TRBV7-9 to TRBJ2-6; weak D call: TRBD1 (6 bases). The germline CDR1 and CDR2 sequences are SEHNR and FQNEAQ (reference sequence). The CDR3 sequence is 15 residues long. The ends were cut back, 3 bases at V and 1 base at J, with 7 bases in the middle. In nucleotides, the CDR3 is TGTGCCAGCAGCTTTAGGGGGTCTGGGGCCAACGTCCTGACTTTC. This sequence encodes CASSFRGSGANVLTF.

For the CDR3, the DNA is TGTGCCAGCAGCTTAGTCAGGCGTGGGGCAGGGCCTAACACTGAAGCTTTCTTT. It specifies CASSLVRRGAGPNTEAFF. J is TRBJ1-1 and V is TRBV7-8; tentative D call: TRBD1 (5 bases). CDR3 length: 18 residues. The germline V gene has CDR1 SGHVS and CDR2 FQNEAQ. With 1 base removed from V and 2 bases from J, the gap between germline ends came to 20 bases.

This chain joins TRBV4-1 and TRBJ2-7; 8 bases are a match to TRBD1. The CDR3 has 15 amino acids. In germline, CDR1 is MGHRA, CDR2 YSYEKL. V shed 4 bases, J shed 4 bases, and the junction held 9 bases outside the gene matches. The CDR3 DNA is TGCGCCAGCAGCCCAGGACAGGGTAGGGGGTACGAGCAGTACGTC. As protein: CASSPGQGRGYEQYV.

DNA for the CDR3: TGTGCCTGGAGTAAAACTAGCGGGTCTCGCTCCTACGAGCAGTACTTC. It codes for CAWSKTSGSRSYEQYF. The J gene is TRBJ2-7, the V gene TRBV30, with 9 bases that match TRBD2. Unmatched junction bases numbered 8, after V lost 2 bases and J lost 0 bases. Germline CDR1 and CDR2: GTSNPN and SVGIG (reference sequence). This CDR3 has 16 amino acids.

CDR3 amino acids: CASTFLAGQGAREQYF. The DNA of the CDR3 is TGTGCCAGCACCTTTCTTGCGGGACAGGGGGCGCGGGAGCAGTACTTC. The chain couples TRBV7-2 to TRBJ2-7, with TRBD1 identical over 12 bases. J gave up 7 bases and V 7 bases, and 14 bases lay outside the gene matches. The CDR3 totals 16 residues. CDR1 is SGHTA, CDR2 FQGNSA, per germline.

The rearrangement links TRBV27 to TRBJ2-5; 7 bases align to TRBD1. V dropped 5 bases and J dropped 4; count of bases not matched to a gene: 7. The CDR3 length is 14 residues. The germline V gene has CDR1 MNHEY and CDR2 SMNVEV (reference sequence). The CDR3 loop is CASSPTGTTETQYF. DNA for the CDR3: TGTGCCAGCAGTCCGACAGGGACCACAGAGACCCAGTACTTC.

This clone was counted many times. The chain combines TRBV4-1 with TRBJ1-1, with a tentative D call TRBD1 (6 bases). Germline V gene data show CDR1 as MGHRA and CDR2 as YSYEKL. Trimming stripped 6 bases from V and 0 bases from J, with 17 bases between. This CDR3 is built from 16 residues. The CDR3 DNA reads as TGCGCCAGCAGATCCCTAGGGGGGGGCATGAACACTGAAGCTTTCTTT. The encoded protein is CASRSLGGGMNTEAFF.

CDR3 in DNA: TGTGCCAGCAGCCCCATTCTGAACACTGAAGCTTTCTTT. It yields the protein CASSPILNTEAFF. This chain links TRBV11-2 with TRBJ1-1; D is uncertain. Germline-derived CDR1 and CDR2 are SGHAT and FQNNGV. The CDR3 has 13 amino acids. The V end lost 5 bases, the J end lost 0 bases, and 7 bases lay between the germline ends.

The V call is TRBV10-3, the J call TRBJ2-2, with 10 bases that match TRBD2. Germline CDR1 reads ENHRY; CDR2 reads SYGVKD. The J segment lost 7 bases and the V segment lost 4 bases, leaving 6 bases of the junction unmatched. The CDR3 sequence is 15 residues long. The CDR3 sequence is CAISGSGRSNGELFF. CDR3 nucleotides: TGTGCCATCAGTGGTAGCGGGAGGTCGAACGGGGAGCTGTTTTTT.

The chain carries TRBV10-3 and TRBJ1-1, with D possibly being TRBD1 (6 bases). Trimming shortened V by 6 bases and J by 1 base, and 15 bases separated the two germline ends. Per the germline V gene, CDR1 is ENHRY and CDR2 is SYGVKD. The length of the CDR3 is 15 residues. CDR3 nucleotide sequence: TGTGCCATCAGGGGAAAACAGGGCGAGAACACTGAAGCTTTCTTT. As protein: CAIRGKQGENTEAFF.

V and J are TRBV10-1 and TRBJ1-2, with D unclear. This CDR3 spans 12 amino acids. The V gene's germline CDR1 is WNHNN and CDR2 SYGVQD (reference sequence). V lost 8 bases and J lost 0, with 7 bases in between. The CDR3 reads CASRGANYGYTF. The DNA of the CDR3 is TGCGCCAGCCGCGGTGCTAACTATGGCTACACCTTC.

The chain is built from TRBV7-8 and TRBJ2-6; 10 bases align to TRBD1. CDR3 length: 19 amino acids. V lost 1 base to trimming and J lost 0 bases; unmatched junction nucleotides: 6. Looked up from germline, CDR1 is SGHVS and CDR2 is FQNEAQ. CDR3 protein: CASSLVFGTGASGANVLTF. CDR3 nucleotides: TGTGCCAGCAGCTTAGTTTTTGGGACAGGGGCCTCTGGGGCCAACGTCCTGACTTTC.

V and J are TRBV29-1 and TRBJ1-2; 8 bases are a match to TRBD1. The V segment lost 1 base and the J segment 0 bases; nucleotides outside the gene matches: 4. CDR1 and CDR2 from the germline V gene are SQVTM and ANQGSEA. There are 15 residues in the CDR3. The CDR3 nucleotides read TGCAGCGTTGAAGCAGGGGGCGTCCCTAACTATGGCTACACCTTC. This gives the protein CSVEAGGVPNYGYTF.